A selection of T cell receptor beta chains follows, all from one sample in a study of prognosis after radiotherapy for stage I lung cancer. TCRdb reprocessed the multiplex PCR reads via MiXCR and lists one record per CDR3 protein. The sample includes about 27,000 distinct CDR3 sequences, 25% to 35% seen only once; the top ten take roughly a third. This sample comprised PBMCs, obtained before or after stereotactic body radiation therapy (not recorded which). Receptors were obtained from a donor over 45 with non-small cell lung cancer. Both conserved end residues are trimmed from each CDR3. A D gene is named only where the DNA matches it firmly.

D: -; V: TRBV4-1; J: TRBJ2-7; CDR3: ASSQPWGSYEQY
D: -; V: TRBV6-1; J: TRBJ2-2; CDR3: ASKLGFIGELF
D: TRBD2; V: TRBV30; J: TRBJ2-2; CDR3: AWGPGLAGGPNTGELF
D: -; V: TRBV2; J: TRBJ1-4; CDR3: ASSYVNEKLF
D: -; V: TRBV29-1; J: TRBJ2-7; CDR3: SVEDEVIGRGPHHEQY
D: TRBD2; V: TRBV12-3/TRBV12-4; J: TRBJ2-7; CDR3: ASSWVRTSDIYEQY
D: -; V: TRBV5-1; J: TRBJ2-7; CDR3: ASSLEAEFYEQY
D: -; V: TRBV2; J: TRBJ1-1; CDR3: AIRPVGEDTEAF
D: TRBD2; V: TRBV6-1; J: TRBJ2-2; CDR3: ASSDSGGAWYTGELF
D: TRBD1; V: TRBV24-1; J: TRBJ2-3; CDR3: ATSEGQETDTQY
D: -; V: TRBV20-1; J: TRBJ1-1; CDR3: SARDTLREAF
D: -; V: TRBV19; J: TRBJ1-4; CDR3: ASSPLESTNEKLF
D: TRBD1; V: TRBV5-6; J: TRBJ1-4; CDR3: ASSEGQGPNEKLF
D: -; V: TRBV7-3; J: TRBJ2-7; CDR3: ASSLFPGVGYEQY
D: TRBD1; V: TRBV6-1; J: TRBJ1-2; CDR3: ASSRDRRYGYT
D: -; V: TRBV7-9; J: TRBJ2-3; CDR3: ASTQGFGDTDTQY
D: -; V: TRBV10-2; J: TRBJ2-7; CDR3: ASMTPGYEQY
D: TRBD1; V: TRBV20-1; J: TRBJ1-2; CDR3: SAINPGQGKGGYT